Listed below are T cell receptor beta chains from one sample, sequenced in a study of PD-L1 blockade in urothelial cancer. Sequencing used immunoSEQ multiplex PCR; TCRdb keeps in-frame clones, though not all of them. In the table there are 17,000 or so clones, around 90% of which are singletons. Sequences were derived from PBMCs, sampled around atezolizumab (anti-PD-L1) treatment. The origin of the receptors is a man in his fifties with urothelial cancer. Each CDR3 is given with its conserved first and last residue. Fields, in order: J gene, D gene, clone size, V gene, CDR3 DNA, CDR3 protein. The D gene is left open where the match is weak. Clone sizes are given selectively: once, few, many, or a class where the clone is expanded.

TRBJ1-2,.,.,TRBV4-3,TGCGCCAGCAGCCAAGATTTGAAGGGGGTCTATGGCTACACCTTC,CASSQDLKGVYGYTF
TRBJ2-5,TRBD2,few,TRBV7-2,TGTGCCAGCAGCCTCACTAGCGGGAGGAGACAAGAGACCCAGTACTTC,CASSLTSGRRQETQYF
TRBJ2-1,TRBD2,.,TRBV25-1,TGTGCCAGCAGTGAATCCCCAGGACTAGGGGACAATGAGCAGTTCTTC,CASSESPGLGDNEQFF
TRBJ2-5,TRBD2,.,TRBV10-1,TGCGCCAGCAGTGGGACTAGCGGGGGTCCGGCGGGGACCCAGTACTTC,CASSGTSGGPAGTQYF
TRBJ2-1,TRBD2,few,TRBV10-2,TGCGCCAGCAGAGGACTAGCCGCCGGTGAGCAGTTCTTC,CASRGLAAGEQFF
TRBJ2-7,TRBD1,.,TRBV28,TGTGCCAGCAGTTTCCTCAGGGGGCGGCCATCCTACGAGCAGTACTTC,CASSFLRGRPSYEQYF
TRBJ2-1,TRBD2,.,TRBV27,TGTGCCAGCAGTACCCGGGGACTAGCAAACAATGAGCAGTTCTTC,CASSTRGLANNEQFF
TRBJ2-3,TRBD2,.,TRBV7-2,TGTGCCAGCAGCTTACAGGGAGGGAGCACAGATACGCAGTATTTT,CASSLQGGSTDTQYF
TRBJ1-1,TRBD1,.,TRBV5-1,TGCGCCAGCAGAAGGTTGCCAGGGGGGAACACTGAAGCTTTCTTT,CASRRLPGGNTEAFF
TRBJ2-1,TRBD2,once,TRBV6-1,TGTGCCAGCAGTCCTACTAGCGGGGTGTACAATGAGCAGTTCTTC,CASSPTSGVYNEQFF
TRBJ2-1,.,.,TRBV7-9,TGTGCCAGCAGCCACGGGAGTAGGGGCTTTTCCTACAATGAGCAGTTCTTC,CASSHGSRGFSYNEQFF
TRBJ2-7,.,.,TRBV19,TGTGCCAGTAGGAGCATCGGGGGAGGCTACGAGCAGTACTTC,CASRSIGGGYEQYF
TRBJ1-5,TRBD1,once,TRBV18,TGTGCCAGCTCACCGGACAGGGGCTCCAATCAGCCCCAGCATTTT,CASSPDRGSNQPQHF
TRBJ2-2,.,.,TRBV19,TGTGCCAGTAGTATAGGGACAGTTAACACCGGGGAGCTGTTTTTT,CASSIGTVNTGELFF
TRBJ1-2,.,.,TRBV14,TGTGCCAGCAGTCCCTTGGGCAGGGTTTATGGCTACACCTTC,CASSPLGRVYGYTF
TRBJ1-6,TRBD1,.,TRBV19,TGTGCCAGTAGTATAACAGGGGGTAATTCACCCCTCCACTTT,CASSITGGNSPLHF
TRBJ2-7,TRBD1,once,TRBV10-3,TGTGCCATCAGTGAGTCAACCCCCTACGGACAGGGGAGATGGGGCTACGAGCAGTACTTC,CAISESTPYGQGRWGYEQYF
TRBJ1-4,TRBD1,.,TRBV6-5,TGTGCCAGCAGTCCAACGACAGGGCGCCTTATGGAACTGTTTTTT,CASSPTTGRLMELFF
TRBJ2-2,.,.,TRBV30,TGTGCCTGGAAGCGGCAGGGGATCACCGGGGAGCTGTTTTTT,CAWKRQGITGELFF
TRBJ2-7,.,.,TRBV7-2,TGTGCCAGCAGCTTATCCTCGGGACTCCCGCACGAGCAGTACTTC,CASSLSSGLPHEQYF
TRBJ2-3,TRBD1,.,TRBV5-6,TGTGCCAGCAGCTGGGCGACAGGGAGCCATGCGGATACGCAGTATTTT,CASSWATGSHADTQYF
TRBJ2-7,TRBD2,.,TRBV28,TGTGCCAGCAGTTTCTCCTTAACTAGCGGGGATTCCTACGAGCAGTACTTC,CASSFSLTSGDSYEQYF
TRBJ2-2,TRBD1,once,TRBV27,TGTGCCAGCAGTTCTCGGGGCTGGACAGGGGTGGCCGGGGAGCTGTTTTTT,CASSSRGWTGVAGELFF
TRBJ2-1,TRBD2,.,TRBV30,TGTGCCTGGAGCCATGGCGGGGGAGGGGAGCAGTTCTTC,CAWSHGGGGEQFF
TRBJ2-7,TRBD1,.,TRBV5-4,TGTGCCAGCAGCTCGGGGGACAGGAGGGGCTACGAGCAGTACTTC,CASSSGDRRGYEQYF
TRBJ2-1,.,.,TRBV9,TGTGCCAGCAGCGAAACACCAGGGGAGTACAATGAGCAGTTCTTC,CASSETPGEYNEQFF
TRBJ2-3,.,.,TRBV5-1,TGCGCCAGCAGCTTGGGCGGGACTAGCACAGATACGCAGTATTTT,CASSLGGTSTDTQYF
TRBJ2-3,.,.,TRBV5-1,TGCGCCAGCAGCTTAGGGGGTGGCGCAGATACGCAGTATTTT,CASSLGGGADTQYF
TRBJ2-7,.,.,TRBV6-6,TGTGCCAGCAGCTCGGACAGCTACGAGCAGTACTTC,CASSSDSYEQYF
TRBJ2-2,TRBD1,.,TRBV2,TGTGCCAGCAGTGAATGGGACAGGGGGATTAACACCGGGGAGCTGTTTTTT,CASSEWDRGINTGELFF
TRBJ2-3,.,.,TRBV28,TGTGCCAGCAGTTCCCCGCCCCCGGGAAATACGCAGTATTTT,CASSSPPPGNTQYF
TRBJ2-1,TRBD2,.,TRBV28,TGTGCCAGTTGGGCGGGACTAGCTTACAATGAGCAGTTCTTC,CASWAGLAYNEQFF
TRBJ2-1,TRBD2,.,TRBV9,TGTGCCAGCAGCGTTGGGACTAGCGGGGCGGTTTGGCTTGTTAATGAGCAGTTCTTC,CASSVGTSGAVWLVNEQFF
TRBJ2-7,.,.,TRBV2,TGTGCCAGCAGTTATAGACAGTCCTACGAGCAGTACTTC,CASSYRQSYEQYF
TRBJ2-7,.,.,TRBV2,TGTGCCAGCTTCGGGGCCTACGAGCAGTACTTC,CASFGAYEQYF
TRBJ2-3,TRBD2,.,TRBV30,TGTGCCTGGAGTGTATTGACAGCGGGAGGGCCGGATACGCAGTATTTT,CAWSVLTAGGPDTQYF
TRBJ2-7,.,.,TRBV4-1,TGCGCCAGCAGCCAAGGGCAATTGCGGGCGAAGGTCTCCTACGAGCAGTACTTC,CASSQGQLRAKVSYEQYF
TRBJ2-7,.,.,TRBV5-1,TGCGCCAGCAGCTTGGGGGACACCCTCTACGAGCAGTACTTC,CASSLGDTLYEQYF
TRBJ2-2,TRBD2,.,TRBV6-4,TGTGCCAGCGGGACTAGCGCGAACACCGGGGAGCTGTTTTTT,CASGTSANTGELFF
TRBJ1-6,TRBD1,.,TRBV7-6,TGTGCCAGCAGCCCTGGACAGGCTTCTAATTCACCCCTCCACTTT,CASSPGQASNSPLHF
TRBJ2-1,.,.,TRBV7-7,TGTGCTAGCAGCCCAGGCCTCCGACAGTACAATGAGCAGTTCTTC,CASSPGLRQYNEQFF